The rows below give T cell receptor beta chains drawn from one sample of a study of tumor and adjacent non-tumor tissue in lung cancer. TCRdb analysed the multiplex PCR reads with MiXCR anew, one entry per CDR3 protein. The data contain around 100,000 distinct CDR3 sequences, about 60% of them singletons. The sample taken for sequencing was distant non-tumor lung tissue. The receptors were gathered from a man aged 30 to 45 with non-small cell lung cancer. CDR3s include the opening cysteine and the closing phenylalanine or tryptophan. The D gene is left open where the match is weak. Part of the rows lack a size; the others show once, few, many or a class for expanded clones.

TRBV4-3,-,-,TRBJ1-6,TGCGCCAGCATCCAGCAGTTTGACAGCTCCCATAATTCACCCCTCCACTTT,CASIQQFDSSHNSPLHF
TRBV12-3/TRBV12-4,-,TRBD1,TRBJ1-1,TGTGCCAGCAGCCGGGACAGGGGTATGGGACGGAACACTGAAGCTTTCTTT,CASSRDRGMGRNTEAFF
TRBV11-2,medium-sized,-,TRBJ2-3,TGTGCCAGCAGCTTCACAGATACGCAGTATTTT,CASSFTDTQYF
TRBV20-1,-,-,TRBJ1-5,TGCAATGCTAGAGGATCCCGGGACGGAGGTACTAGGGGCAATCAGCCCCAGCATTTT,CNARGSRDGGTRGNQPQHF
TRBV11-2,many,-,TRBJ1-1,TGTGCCAGCAGCTTAGTCTCCTGGGGGGGGCGGCGGAACACTGAAGCTTTCTTT,CASSLVSWGGRRNTEAFF
TRBV5-1,-,-,TRBJ2-7,TGCTCCAGCAGCTTGGAGTCTACAAACGAGCAGTACTTC,CSSSLESTNEQYF
TRBV4-2,-,-,TRBJ1-1,TGTGCCAGCTGCCCCTATTTGAACACTGAAGCTTTCTTT,CASCPYLNTEAFF
TRBV29-1,once,-,TRBJ2-3,TGCAGCATTGAATGGGCCTTAGGGGATACGCAGTATTTT,CSIEWALGDTQYF
TRBV7-9,-,-,TRBJ2-5,TGTGTCAGCAGCTTAAGTACAGAGACCCAGTACTTC,CVSSLSTETQYF
TRBV21-1,few,-,TRBJ2-6,TGTGCCAGTCCCAAGGGGCAGGGTTCGGGGGCCAACGTCCTGACTTTC,CASPKGQGSGANVLTF
TRBV13,-,TRBD2,TRBJ2-5,TGTGCCAGCAGCCCGGGACTAGAGGGGGGGTTCCAAGAGACCCAGTACTTC,CASSPGLEGGFQETQYF
TRBV5-4,-,-,TRBJ2-1,TGTGCCAGCAGCTCCGGGACATGCCTCAACGAGCAGTTCTTC,CASSSGTCLNEQFF
TRBV6-2/TRBV6-3,-,-,TRBJ1-1,TGTGCCAGCAGGACGACAGGAGAACAAACTAAAGCTTTCTTT,CASRTTGEQTKAFF
TRBV11-2,-,-,TRBJ2-3,TGTACCAGCAGCTTAGACGTGGCCACAGATACGCAGTATTTT,CTSSLDVATDTQYF
TRBV11-3,-,-,TRBJ1-3,TGTGCCAGCATCTTAGATCGGGACTCTGGAAACACCATATATTTT,CASILDRDSGNTIYF
TRBV29-1,many,-,TRBJ1-2,TGCAGCGTTGAGGAGAGGAACCGGGGCTACACCTTC,CSVEERNRGYTF
TRBV20-1,many,-,TRBJ2-4,TGCAGTGCCCCCGGGCCCATCGGAAACATTCAGTACTTC,CSAPGPIGNIQYF
TRBV6-2/TRBV6-3,-,-,TRBJ1-5,TGTGCAAGGAGGCAGGGGCATCAGCCCCAGCATTTT,CARRQGHQPQHF
TRBV7-8,-,TRBD1,TRBJ2-1,TGTGTCAGCACCCCAGGGGGCACAGGGATAAACGACGAGCAGTTCTTC,CVSTPGGTGINDEQFF
TRBV28,-,TRBD2,TRBJ2-7,TGTGCCAGCGAGGACGGGAGGGCCTCCGAGCAGTACTTC,CASEDGRASEQYF
TRBV11-2,few,TRBD2,TRBJ2-7,TGTGCCAGCAGCTCTGAGCGGGGGGTAGCCTACGAGCAGTACTTC,CASSSERGVAYEQYF
TRBV12-3/TRBV12-4,-,-,TRBJ1-1,TGTGCCAGCAGTCCAGTCACTGAAGCTTTCTTT,CASSPVTEAFF
TRBV24-1,-,-,TRBJ2-1,TGTGCCACCAGTGAAGGCAGTGGGCTTTACAAAGAGCAGTTCTTC,CATSEGSGLYKEQFF
TRBV11-2,-,TRBD2,TRBJ2-7,TGTGCCAGCATCGGGAGGGGCGAGCAACATTTC,CASIGRGEQHF
TRBV6-6,-,-,TRBJ2-5,TGTACCAGCAGTTCCCACGGACAGAGGCGGGAGACCCAGTACTTC,CTSSSHGQRRETQYF
TRBV5-6,-,TRBD2,TRBJ2-3,TGTGCCAGCAGCTTACCCAGCGGGGGGACAGATACGAAGTATTTT,CASSLPSGGTDTKYF
TRBV11-2,-,-,TRBJ2-1,TGCGCCAGCAGCCATCTCCTATCGGGACATGACAATGAGCAGTTCTTC,CASSHLLSGHDNEQFF
TRBV6-2/TRBV6-3,few,-,TRBJ1-2,TGTCCCAGCAGTCAGGGAGTCTATGGCTACATCTTC,CPSSQGVYGYIF
TRBV5-1,once,-,TRBJ2-7,TGCGCCAGCAGCTCGGAAGGGGCTTTCTCCTACGAGCAGTACTTC,CASSSEGAFSYEQYF
TRBV6-2/TRBV6-3,-,TRBD2,TRBJ2-6,TGTGCCAGCAGTTACTCAACTAGCGGGGGTGGGGCCAACTTCCTGACTTTC,CASSYSTSGGGANFLTF
TRBV12-3/TRBV12-4,-,TRBD2,TRBJ2-3,TGTGCCAGCACCGCGCTAGCGGGGGGGGTAAGCACAGATACGCAGTTTTTT,CASTALAGGVSTDTQFF
TRBV12-3/TRBV12-4,once,-,TRBJ2-1,TGTGTCAGCAGTTTCGAGGTAGGGGAGCAGTTCTTC,CVSSFEVGEQFF
TRBV12-5,-,-,TRBJ2-4,TGTGCTAGGATGCTGGGGATAATCAAAAACATTCAGTACTTC,CARMLGIIKNIQYF
TRBV12-3/TRBV12-4,-,-,TRBJ1-3,TGTGCCAGTAGCAGAACAGCCAACTCTGGAAACACCTTATATTTT,CASSRTANSGNTLYF
TRBV18,-,-,TRBJ1-1,TGTGCCAGCTCACCACTAACGAGCGAGCCTGAAGCTTTCTTT,CASSPLTSEPEAFF
TRBV12-3/TRBV12-4,-,-,TRBJ2-7,TGTGCCAGCAGTGTAGGTTTCGCCTATAATGAGCAGTACTTC,CASSVGFAYNEQYF
TRBV11-2,-,-,TRBJ1-5,TGTGCCAGCAGTCCGACACCTTATAGCAATCAGCCCCAGCATTTT,CASSPTPYSNQPQHF
TRBV2,-,-,TRBJ1-3,TGTGCCAGCAAACAGTTCTCTGGAAACACCATATATTTT,CASKQFSGNTIYF
TRBV10-1,-,TRBD2,TRBJ2-5,TGTGCCAGCAGTGAGACACTAGCGGGAGGAGAGACCCAGTACTTC,CASSETLAGGETQYF
TRBV5-1,-,-,TRBJ2-5,TGCGCCAGCACCCGAGGGCAGGAGCAAGAGACCCAGTACTTC,CASTRGQEQETQYF
TRBV5-4,once,TRBD2,TRBJ2-5,TGTGCCAGCTGTTTGGGGTTCGCGGGGGGCATCCAAGAGACCCAGTACTTC,CASCLGFAGGIQETQYF
TRBV4-3,-,TRBD1,TRBJ1-5,TGCGCCAGCAGCCAAGATGCAGGGGGCGTCCAACCCCAGCATTTT,CASSQDAGGVQPQHF
TRBV4-2,-,-,TRBJ2-3,TGTGCCGGCAGCCAAGATCAACTGGGCGCTTCTAGTACAGATACGCAGTATTTT,CAGSQDQLGASSTDTQYF
TRBV11-1,-,-,TRBJ1-1,TGTGTCAGCAGTGGACAGCCCATCACTGAAGCTTTCTTT,CVSSGQPITEAFF
TRBV20-1,-,-,TRBJ2-5,TGCAGTCCTCTAATCGATCGTCTCCTAAAGACCCAGTACTTC,CSPLIDRLLKTQYF
TRBV20-1,many,-,TRBJ2-4,TGCAGTGCTAGAGCGGCTGGTTGGGGGGCCAAAAACATTCAGTACTTC,CSARAAGWGAKNIQYF
TRBV12-3/TRBV12-4,-,-,TRBJ1-2,TGTGCCAGGAGTTTAACCGGGGCTGGTTATGGCTACACCTTC,CARSLTGAGYGYTF
TRBV6-5,-,TRBD1,TRBJ2-1,TGTGCCAACACCGGGACAGGGGGCAATTATGAGCAGTTCTTC,CANTGTGGNYEQFF
TRBV1,-,-,TRBJ2-1,TGCTCCCGGCGCGTGAGGGTCTACAATGAGCAGTTCTTC,CSRRVRVYNEQFF
TRBV4-3,-,TRBD1,TRBJ2-5,TGCGCCAGCAGGTGGGACAGGGCCGAGACCCAGTACTTC,CASRWDRAETQYF
TRBV11-2,-,-,TRBJ2-5,TGTGTCAGCAGCTTGGATCCCCGGTTCGAGACCCAGTACTTC,CVSSLDPRFETQYF
TRBV6-1,many,-,TRBJ1-5,TGTGCCAGCAGTGAAAGGTTGAGCAATCAGCCCCAGCATTTT,CASSERLSNQPQHF
TRBV6-1,-,-,TRBJ2-4,TGTGCCAGCAGTGTAGGGAGATGGGCGGGAGCCAAAAACATTCAGTACTTC,CASSVGRWAGAKNIQYF
TRBV4-1,many,-,TRBJ1-2,TGCGCCAGCAGCCAATTTGGAGCTTATGGCTACACCTTC,CASSQFGAYGYTF
TRBV4-1,many,-,TRBJ1-3,TGCGCCAGCAGCCAAGAACGAGGGGGACGGGTGTCTGGAAACACCATATATTTT,CASSQERGGRVSGNTIYF
TRBV11-2,-,TRBD1,TRBJ2-1,TGTGCCAGCAGCCAACAGGGGGTCATCAATGAGCAGTTCTTC,CASSQQGVINEQFF
TRBV11-2,many,-,TRBJ2-2,TGTGCCAGCAGCTTCAATGGTTACAACACCGGGGAGCTGTTTTTT,CASSFNGYNTGELFF